Described below is a single T cell receptor (beta chain) sequence and its context. Its antigen is as yet unknown. Other nucleotide sequences from this sample produce the same CDR3. Assay: immunoSEQ multiplex PCR; the TCRdb copy retains only in-frame clones and omits some. The sample has 1,500,000 or so clones; around 98.5% are singletons. The sample belongs to a study of shared clonotypes between healthy human individuals. Study-level points and caveats: Clonotypes shared by all four donors outscored non-shared clonotypes in generation probability. An effect of sequencing depth on clonotype sharing among donors was expected.

Germline V lookup: CDR1 KGHSH, CDR2 LQKENI. The CDR3 length is 11 residues. V gave up 6 bases and J gave up 6 bases; unmatched junction bases: 2. Naive CD4+ cells were CD45RA-selected; the remaining cells were memory. The TCR was taken from a man aged 25-45 years in good health. V is TRBV18 and J is TRBJ2-7, with 7 nucleotides matching TRBD2. Source material: naive CD4+ T cells sorted from blood. Subset reported: CD45RA+ positively selected. CDR3 nucleotide sequence: TGTGCCAGCTCCTCGGGGGGCGAGCAGTACTTC. Protein sequence: CASSSGGEQYF.